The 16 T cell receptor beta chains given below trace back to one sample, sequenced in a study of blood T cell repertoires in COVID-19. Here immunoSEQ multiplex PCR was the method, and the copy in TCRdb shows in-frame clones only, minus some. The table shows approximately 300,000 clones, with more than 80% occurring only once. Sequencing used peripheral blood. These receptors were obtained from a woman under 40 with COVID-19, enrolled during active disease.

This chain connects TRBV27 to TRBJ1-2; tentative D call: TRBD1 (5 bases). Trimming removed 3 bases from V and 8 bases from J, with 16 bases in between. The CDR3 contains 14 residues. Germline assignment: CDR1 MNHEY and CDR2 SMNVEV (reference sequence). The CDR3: CASSLRGPGLGYTF. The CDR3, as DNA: TGTGCCAGCAGTTTGCGGGGCCCGGGGTTGGGCTACACCTTC.

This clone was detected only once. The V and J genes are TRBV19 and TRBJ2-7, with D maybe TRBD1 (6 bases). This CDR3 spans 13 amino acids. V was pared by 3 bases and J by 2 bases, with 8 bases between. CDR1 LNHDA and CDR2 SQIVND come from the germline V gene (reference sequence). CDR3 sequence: CASSIGDTYEQYF. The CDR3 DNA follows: TGTGCCAGTAGTATCGGGGACACCTACGAGCAGTACTTC.

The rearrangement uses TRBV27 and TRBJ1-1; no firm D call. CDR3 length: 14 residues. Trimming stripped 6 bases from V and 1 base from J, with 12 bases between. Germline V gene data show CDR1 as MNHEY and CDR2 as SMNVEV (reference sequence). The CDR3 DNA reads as TGTGCCAGCAGAAGTAGCGGAGGGAACACTGAAGCTTTCTTT. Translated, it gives CASRSSGGNTEAFF.

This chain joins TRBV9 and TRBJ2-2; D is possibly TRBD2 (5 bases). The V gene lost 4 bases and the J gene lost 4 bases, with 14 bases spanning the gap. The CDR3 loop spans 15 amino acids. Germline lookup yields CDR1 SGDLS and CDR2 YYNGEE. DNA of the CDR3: TGTGCCAGCAGCCCGGGGATCCCAAGCACCGGGGAGCTGTTTTTT. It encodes CASSPGIPSTGELFF.

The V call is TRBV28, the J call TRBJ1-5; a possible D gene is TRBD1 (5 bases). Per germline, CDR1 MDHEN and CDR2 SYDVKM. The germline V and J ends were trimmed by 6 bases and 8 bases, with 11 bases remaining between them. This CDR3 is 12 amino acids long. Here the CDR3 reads CASREGREPQHF. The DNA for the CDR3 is TGTGCCAGCAGAGAGGGGAGGGAGCCCCAGCATTTT.

The CDR3, as DNA: TGTGCCAGCAGCTTGGCACAGGGTGGTGGCTACACCTTC. Translating it yields CASSLAQGGGYTF. The gene calls are TRBV5-6 and TRBJ1-2, with TRBD1 as a possible D gene (6 bases). From germline, CDR1 is SGHDT and CDR2 YYEEEE. The CDR3 length is 13 residues. V was clipped by 0 bases and J by 7 bases, with 10 bases between them.

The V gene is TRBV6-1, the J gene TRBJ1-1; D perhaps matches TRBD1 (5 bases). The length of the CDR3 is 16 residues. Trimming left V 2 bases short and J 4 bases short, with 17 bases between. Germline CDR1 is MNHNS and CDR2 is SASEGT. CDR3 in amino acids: CASSERGRAQGTEAFF. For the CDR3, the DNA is TGTGCCAGCAGTGAAAGGGGCAGGGCCCAGGGCACTGAAGCTTTCTTT.

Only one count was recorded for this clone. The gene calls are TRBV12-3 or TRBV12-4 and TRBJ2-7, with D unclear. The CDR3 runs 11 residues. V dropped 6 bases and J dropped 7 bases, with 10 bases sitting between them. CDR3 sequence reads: CASSILGEQYF. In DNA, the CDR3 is TGTGCCAGCAGCATACTCGGGGAGCAGTACTTC.

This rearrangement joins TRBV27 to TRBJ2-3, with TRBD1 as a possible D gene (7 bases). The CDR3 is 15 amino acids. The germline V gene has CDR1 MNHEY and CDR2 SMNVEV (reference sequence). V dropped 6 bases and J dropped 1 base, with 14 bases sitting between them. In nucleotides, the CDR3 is TGTGCCAGCAGGGACTACAGGGGTGGCACAGATACGCAGTATTTT. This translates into CASRDYRGGTDTQYF.

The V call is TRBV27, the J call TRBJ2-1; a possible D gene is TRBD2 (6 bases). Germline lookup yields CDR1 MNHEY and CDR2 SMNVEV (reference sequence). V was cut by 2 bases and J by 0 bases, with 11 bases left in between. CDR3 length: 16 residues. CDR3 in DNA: TGTGCCAGCAGTTTAACTAGCCTTAGCTCCTACAATGAGCAGTTCTTC. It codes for CASSLTSLSSYNEQFF.

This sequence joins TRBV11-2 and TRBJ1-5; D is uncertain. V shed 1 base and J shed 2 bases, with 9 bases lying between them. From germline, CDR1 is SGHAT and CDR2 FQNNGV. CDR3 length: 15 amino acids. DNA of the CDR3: TGTGCCAGCAGCTTAGGCGGCGGGCGCAATCAGCCCCAGCATTTT. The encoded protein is CASSLGGGRNQPQHF.

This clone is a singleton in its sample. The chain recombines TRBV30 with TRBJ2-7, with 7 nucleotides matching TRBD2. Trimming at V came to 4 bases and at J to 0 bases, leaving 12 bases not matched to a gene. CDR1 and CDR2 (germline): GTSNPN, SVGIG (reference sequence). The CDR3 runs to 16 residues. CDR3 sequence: CAWMDRLAPSSYEQYF. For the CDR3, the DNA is TGTGCCTGGATGGATAGACTAGCCCCGAGCTCCTACGAGCAGTACTTC.

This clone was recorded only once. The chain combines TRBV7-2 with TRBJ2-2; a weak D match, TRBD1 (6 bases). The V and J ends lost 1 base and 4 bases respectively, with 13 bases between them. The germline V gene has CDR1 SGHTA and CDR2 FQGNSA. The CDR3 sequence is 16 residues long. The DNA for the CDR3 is TGTGCCAGCAGCTTAGGACAGGCAGGGACCACCGGGGAGCTGTTTTTT. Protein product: CASSLGQAGTTGELFF.

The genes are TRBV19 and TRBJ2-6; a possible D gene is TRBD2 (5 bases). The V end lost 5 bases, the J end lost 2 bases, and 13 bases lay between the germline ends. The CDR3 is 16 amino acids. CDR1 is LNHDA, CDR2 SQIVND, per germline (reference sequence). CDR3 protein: CASSPSGRAGANVLTF. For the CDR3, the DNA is TGTGCCAGTAGTCCTTCCGGGCGGGCTGGGGCCAACGTCCTGACTTTC.

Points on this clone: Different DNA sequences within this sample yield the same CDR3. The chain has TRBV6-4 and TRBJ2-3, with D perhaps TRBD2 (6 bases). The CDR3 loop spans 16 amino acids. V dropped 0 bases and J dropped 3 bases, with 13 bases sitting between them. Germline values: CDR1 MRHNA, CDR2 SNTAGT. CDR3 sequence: CASSDSSGRGTDTQYF. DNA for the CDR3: TGTGCCAGCAGTGACTCTAGCGGCCGGGGGACAGATACGCAGTATTTT.

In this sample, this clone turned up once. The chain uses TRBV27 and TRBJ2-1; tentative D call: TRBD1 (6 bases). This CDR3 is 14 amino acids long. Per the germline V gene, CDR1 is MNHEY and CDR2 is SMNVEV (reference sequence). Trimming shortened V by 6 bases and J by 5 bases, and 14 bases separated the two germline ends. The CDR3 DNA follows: TGTGCCAGCAGCAGCGAGACAGGAGACAATGAGCAGTTCTTC. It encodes CASSSETGDNEQFF.